What follows is one T cell receptor beta chain and its context. Its antigen target is currently unknown. One base away there is no much larger clone; base qualities are not given. Before TCR sequencing, CD3+CD4+ T cells were sorted out of fresh PBMCs. This sample stems from a study of immunodeficiency (dated by TCRdb to about 2019). Study-level background: The repertoires were analyzed to search for VDJ recombination defects and oligoclonality.

Study-wide findings and limitations: Based on top-100 and total clonotype frequencies, severe oligoclonality showed up in patient CD8+ T cells, whereas patient CD4+ T cells did not show severe oligoclonality. CD4+ T cell V-J pairing and productive entropy appeared similar between patients and controls. In entropy comparisons, n=3 (open circles) was shown for patients versus healthy controls, and a thymic development effect was only suggested as possible.

Taken from cysteine to phenylalanine, the CDR3 has 18 residues. Only CDR3 DNA remains: 54 bases, in frame from the first base. V lost 5 bases and J lost 5 bases; the stretch between them is 22 bases long. CDR1 and CDR2, looked up from the germline V gene (reference sequence), are WNHNN and SYGVQD. Genomic DNA was extracted with the QIAamp DNA Blood Mini Kit and sent for immunoSEQ repertoire analysis. Using a standard quantity of genomic DNA template, multiplex PCR was run to amplify the CDR3 regions. The PCR products underwent sequencing on an Illumina platform. The authors processed their data as follows. Sequences were aligned to a reference, with V, D and J gene definitions taken from IMGT. A nearest-neighbor clustering algorithm merged closely related sequences to remove PCR and sequencing errors. V, D and J usage in productive unique and total sequences was analyzed using ImmunoSEQ Analyzer tools and R version 3.6.1. Held by TCRdb, this immuneACCESS table contains in-frame sequences only and omits some clones. Under half of the omission traces to an unresolved V gene where checked; the cause of the rest is unknown. V and J calls plus clone size are reproduced from that table; the DNA served to infer D and trimming. This sample holds about 1,400 clones; 95% to 96% were observed only once. Together, the top ten hold 0.9% to 1.5% of the sample.

The sequencing input was CD4+ T cells from blood. The chain joins TRBV10-1 to TRBJ2-6; there is no confident call for the D gene. The receptor was derived from a girl aged 2-10 years. The sequence in DNA is TGCGCCAGCAGTCGACGTAAAAGATCGCAAAGTCGGGCCAACGTCCTGACTTTC. It codes for CASSRRKRSQSRANVLTF.